Listed here are 9 T cell receptor beta chains from one sample, sequenced in a study of vaccination effects on CD4 cells after COVID-19. Sequenced by immunoSEQ multiplex PCR; TCRdb stores in-frame clones only, minus some. Of 25,000 to 35,000 clones in the sample, 74% were seen once. Having been cultured for 10 days, the cells underwent CD4+ T cell isolation. It was two doses of either the BNT162b2 or mRNA-1273 vaccine that participants received. No antigen has been identified for these receptors. This specimen was CD4+ T cells from PBMCs cultured without peptide, taken after COVID-19 vaccination. The source of these receptors is a human donor who received a COVID-19 vaccine.

The gene calls are TRBV3-1 (or the pseudogene TRBV3-2) and TRBJ1-3, with 10 bases fitting TRBD1. CDR1 LGHDT and CDR2 YNNKEL come from the germline V gene (reference sequence). Unmatched junction bases numbered 4, after V lost 4 bases and J lost 4 bases. The CDR3 consists of 15 residues. The CDR3 DNA sequence: TGTGCCAGCAGCCCTCGGACAGGGGGAGGAAACACCATATATTTT. Protein sequence: CASSPRTGGGNTIYF.

Only a few counts were recorded for this clone. The V and J genes are TRBV7-9 and TRBJ1-1, with D perhaps TRBD1 (6 bases). V was pared by 4 bases and J by 1 base, with 10 bases between. Germline lookup yields CDR1 SEHNR and CDR2 FQNEAQ (reference sequence). The length of the CDR3 is 14 residues. The DNA of the CDR3 is TGTGCCAGCAGCTCACAGGGTGGGAACACTGAAGCTTTCTTT. Amino acids: CASSSQGGNTEAFF.

J is TRBJ1-2 and V is TRBV3-1 (or the pseudogene TRBV3-2); a weak D match, TRBD1 (6 bases). CDR1 LGHDT and CDR2 YNNKEL come from the germline V gene (reference sequence). V lost 3 bases and J 2 bases, leaving 7 bases between the germline ends. This CDR3 region has 13 residues. The CDR3 here is CASSQRGNYGYTF. Here the CDR3 DNA reads TGTGCCAGCAGCCAGAGGGGGAACTATGGCTACACCTTC.

The sample holds a few counts of this clone. The chain recombines TRBV6-5 with TRBJ1-2, with TRBD1 matching 9 bases. The CDR3 is 13 residues long. Germline V gene lookup returns CDR1 MNHEY and CDR2 SVGAGI. V was clipped by 6 bases and J by 4 bases; unmatched bases: 3. As DNA, the CDR3 is TGTGCCAGCAGGGGGACAGGGCTCTATGGCTACACCTTC. Translated: CASRGTGLYGYTF.

The chain links TRBV4-3 to TRBJ1-2; a weak D match, TRBD1 (5 bases). CDR1 is LGHNA, CDR2 YSLEER, per germline. This CDR3 region has 14 residues. The germline V and J ends were trimmed by 0 bases and 6 bases, with 11 bases remaining between them. The CDR3 loop reads CASSQERGPHGYTF. The CDR3 region has the DNA TGCGCCAGCAGCCAAGAGCGGGGCCCTCATGGCTACACCTTC.

CDR3 sequence reads: CASSPLGFEQFF. Written as DNA, the CDR3 is TGTGCCAGCAGCCCATTAGGGTTTGAGCAGTTCTTC. V is TRBV12-3 or TRBV12-4 and J is TRBJ2-1; D is unclear. The CDR3 sequence is 12 residues long. Trimming removed 6 bases at V and 9 bases at J, with 12 bases between.

V is TRBV12-5 and J is TRBJ2-1; 9 bases align to TRBD2. From germline, CDR1 is LGHNT and CDR2 FRNRAP. This CDR3 is 19 amino acids long. V was pared by 3 bases and J by 7 bases, with 19 bases of the junction left unmatched. As DNA, the CDR3 is TGTGCTAGTGGTTTTCGAGCTAGCGGGGTCCCTGGGATGGATAATGAGCAGTTCTTC. Translating it yields CASGFRASGVPGMDNEQFF.

The genes are TRBV2 and TRBJ2-7; 8 bases match TRBD2. The CDR3 is 17 residues long. J gave up 0 bases and V 7 bases, and 14 bases lay outside the gene matches. Germline CDR1 reads SNHLY; CDR2 reads FYNNEI. CDR3: CASTLGVSGVSSYEQYF. DNA of the CDR3: TGTGCCAGCACCTTAGGGGTTAGCGGGGTAAGCTCCTACGAGCAGTACTTC. Looking up the rest from reference TRBV2 and TRBJ2-7 gives the full variable domain: EPEVTQTPSHQVTQMGQEVILRCVPISNHLYFYWYRQILGQKVEFLVSFYNNEISEKSEIFDDQFSVERPDGSNFTLKIRSTKLEDSAMYFCASTLGVSGVSSYEQYFGPGTRLTVT.

For this clone: One end of the junction is discordant with germline, which a read error may explain. The V call is TRBV7-7, the J call TRBJ1-1; the D gene is possibly TRBD1 (6 bases). CDR3 length: 13 amino acids. Germline V gives CDR1 SSHAT, CDR2 FNYEAQ (reference sequence). CDR3 in DNA: TGTGCTAGCAGCCGGGACAAGGACACTGAAGCTTTCTTT. Amino acid sequence: CASSRDKDTEAFF.